Listed below are T cell receptor beta chains from one sample, sequenced in a study of T-cell reconstitution after alpha-beta-depleted transplantation in children. TCRdb fed the PCR reads into MiXCR, producing one record per CDR3 protein. The repertoire includes about 830,000 distinct CDR3 sequences, 15% to 20% of them detected once, and roughly 5% sits in the top ten. The specimen comprised PBMCs, mostly from graft donor cells, sampled 360 days after TCRalphabeta/CD19-depleted stem cell transplant. The receptors were gathered from a male patient younger than 18 who had a stem cell transplant for acute lymphoblastic leukemia, so the T cells may come from the graft donor. Each CDR3 is given with its conserved first and last residue. The D gene is left open where the match is weak. Expanded clones get a size class; other rows say once, few or many, or leave the size out.

CDR3 DNA	CDR3 protein	J gene	V gene	clone size	D gene
TGCAGTGCTGATGACAGTTACAATGAGCAGTTCTTC	CSADDSYNEQFF	TRBJ2-1	TRBV20-1	many	NA
TGTGCCAGTACCGTGGGCTTCCAAGAGCTGTTTTTT	CASTVGFQELFF	TRBJ2-2	TRBV19	NA	NA
TGCGCCAGCAGCAACAGGGGCTCTGGGGCCAACGTCCTGACTTTC	CASSNRGSGANVLTF	TRBJ2-6	TRBV5-1	many	TRBD1
TGCGCCAGCAGCCTCGCCCAGGGAGACAGAGCTTTGTACTTC	CASSLAQGDRALYF	TRBJ2-7	TRBV4-1	few	NA
TGTGCCAGCGGCGCGGGGCACTACAATGAGCAGTTCTTC	CASGAGHYNEQFF	TRBJ2-1	TRBV12-3/TRBV12-4	few	NA
TGTGCCAGCAGCCGGGGACTAGCGGGTGTTAACACCGGGGAGCTGTTTTTT	CASSRGLAGVNTGELFF	TRBJ2-2	TRBV11-2	NA	TRBD2
TGTGCCAGGGCCGCTCCCGACACGCAGTTCTTC	CARAAPDTQFF	TRBJ2-1	TRBV2	NA	NA
TGTGCCAGCAGCTTAGGGGGGTTGCAGGGATACACCGGGGAGCTGTTTTTT	CASSLGGLQGYTGELFF	TRBJ2-2	TRBV7-2	many	NA
TGCGCCAGCAGCTTGGGTGACAGGGGGCCGGGTGAGCAGTACTTC	CASSLGDRGPGEQYF	TRBJ2-7	TRBV5-1	NA	TRBD1
TGTGCCAGCAGCTCAAGACTAGCGGGAGGAGATACGCAGTATTTT	CASSSRLAGGDTQYF	TRBJ2-3	TRBV7-9	NA	TRBD2
TGTGCCAGCAGCTTAGGATTGGGGGGGCTGGCTGGCTACACCTTC	CASSLGLGGLAGYTF	TRBJ1-2	TRBV13	few	NA
TGTGCCACCAGTGATTTACGGGGTTCCGGGGCCAACGTCCTGACTTTC	CATSDLRGSGANVLTF	TRBJ2-6	TRBV24-1	NA	NA
TGTGCCAGCAGCGCCGTAGATGTGGGACTCACCTACGAGCAGTACTTC	CASSAVDVGLTYEQYF	TRBJ2-7	TRBV9	few	NA
TGTGCCAGCAGTCCCTTTGACAGGCTTGGGGATACGCAGTATTTT	CASSPFDRLGDTQYF	TRBJ2-3	TRBV27	NA	NA
TGTGCCAGCAGTTTAAGCGGTGTACGCTACGAGCAGTACTTC	CASSLSGVRYEQYF	TRBJ2-7	TRBV27	NA	NA
TGTGCCAGCAGCTTACGGACTAGCGGGATTGAGCCCTACGAGCAGTACTTC	CASSLRTSGIEPYEQYF	TRBJ2-7	TRBV7-2	many	TRBD2
TGCAGTGCTAGAATCGGGGGCGGGGAGACCCAGTACTTC	CSARIGGGETQYF	TRBJ2-5	TRBV20-1	many	NA
TGTGCCAGCAGTGATTGGGAGGGCTATGGCTACACCTTC	CASSDWEGYGYTF	TRBJ1-2	TRBV25-1	NA	NA
TGCGCCAGCAGCTTGGCCAGGGGGGGCGGGCGCTCAAACAATGAGCAGTTCTTC	CASSLARGGGRSNNEQFF	TRBJ2-1	TRBV5-1	NA	NA
TGTGCCTGGGGGAGTAGACAATGGGCCACCTTC	CAWGSRQWATF	TRBJ1-2	TRBV30	NA	NA
TGTGCCAGCAGCCACAGCCTAATCTTAGACAGGTCCGGGAATCAGCCCCAGCATTTT	CASSHSLILDRSGNQPQHF	TRBJ1-5	TRBV4-2	NA	NA
TGTGCCACCAGTGATCCGGACAGGCCCAGGTTGTTCTTC	CATSDPDRPRLFF	TRBJ2-1	TRBV24-1	few	TRBD1
TGTGCCCCTCCTCGAACTGGCGGGGGGACAGATACGCAGTATTTT	CAPPRTGGGTDTQYF	TRBJ2-3	TRBV24-1	few	TRBD2
TGTGCTCCGGGACAGGGCACAGATACGCAGTATTTT	CAPGQGTDTQYF	TRBJ2-3	TRBV6-5	NA	TRBD1